The T cell receptor beta chain under discussion was sequenced for a study of cytomegalovirus exposure and HLA in healthy donors. Regarding the study as a whole: Cytomegalovirus-associated status was assigned to around 160 TCR beta chains. TCR beta sequences reportedly predicted most subjects' HLA-A and HLA-B alleles accurately.

The study ran its PCR with 60 Vbeta and 13 Jbeta primers. Sequencing used immunoSEQ multiplex PCR; TCRdb keeps in-frame clones, though not all of them. The table has some 150,000 clones, around 82% seen once. CDR3 length: 13 residues. Germline V gives CDR1 SGDLS, CDR2 YYNGEE. V shed 3 bases, J shed 8 bases, and the junction held 5 bases outside the gene matches. This clone was seen a handful of times. What it binds is unknown. Sequencing was performed on PBMCs. The TCR comes from a woman aged 50 to 60 in good health and CMV-seropositive. The chain has TRBV9 and TRBJ2-7, with 10 bases that match TRBD1. CDR3 amino acids: CASSGGQGIKQYF. The CDR3 coding sequence is TGTGCCAGCAGCGGGGGACAGGGGATAAAGCAGTACTTC.